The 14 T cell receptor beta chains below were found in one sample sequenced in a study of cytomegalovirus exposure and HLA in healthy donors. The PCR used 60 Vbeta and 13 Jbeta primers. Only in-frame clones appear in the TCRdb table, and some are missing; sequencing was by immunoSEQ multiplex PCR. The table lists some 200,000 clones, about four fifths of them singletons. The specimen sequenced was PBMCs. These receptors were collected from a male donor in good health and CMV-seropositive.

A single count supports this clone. The CDR3 coding sequence is TGTGCCAGCAGCAAACAGGGGCGAATGAACACTGAAGCTTTCTTT. Protein: CASSKQGRMNTEAFF. V gene TRBV7-3 combines with J gene TRBJ1-1; TRBD1 aligns across 7 bases. CDR1 is SGHTA and CDR2 is FQGTGA in the germline V gene. The CDR3 runs 15 residues. Unmatched junction bases numbered 6, after V lost 5 bases and J lost 0 bases. Looking up the rest from reference TRBV7-3 and TRBJ1-1 gives the full variable domain: GAGVSQTPSNKVTEKGKYVELRCDPISGHTALYWYRQSLGQGPEFLIYFQGTGAADDSGLPNDRFFAVRPEGSVSTLKIQRTERGDSAVYLCASSKQGRMNTEAFFGQGTRLTVV.

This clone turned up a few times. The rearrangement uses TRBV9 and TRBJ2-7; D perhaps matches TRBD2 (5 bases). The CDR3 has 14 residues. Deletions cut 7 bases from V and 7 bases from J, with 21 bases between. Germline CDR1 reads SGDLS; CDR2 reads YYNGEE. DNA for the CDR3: TGTGCCAGCGGAAACGGGTTCGCCTCGGGGGAGCAGTACTTC. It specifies CASGNGFASGEQYF.

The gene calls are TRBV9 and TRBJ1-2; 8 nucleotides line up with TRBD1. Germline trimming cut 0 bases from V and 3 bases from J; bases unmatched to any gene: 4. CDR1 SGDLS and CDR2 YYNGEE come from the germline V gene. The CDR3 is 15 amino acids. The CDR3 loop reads CASSVGPGGDYGYTF. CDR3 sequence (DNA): TGTGCCAGCAGCGTAGGACCAGGGGGCGACTATGGCTACACCTTC.

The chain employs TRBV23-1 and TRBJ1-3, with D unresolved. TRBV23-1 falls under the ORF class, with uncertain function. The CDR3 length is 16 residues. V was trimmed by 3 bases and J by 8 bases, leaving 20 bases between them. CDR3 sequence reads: CASSHFGVIRLDTIYF. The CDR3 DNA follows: TGCGCCAGCAGTCACTTCGGGGTCATACGACTAGACACCATATATTTT.

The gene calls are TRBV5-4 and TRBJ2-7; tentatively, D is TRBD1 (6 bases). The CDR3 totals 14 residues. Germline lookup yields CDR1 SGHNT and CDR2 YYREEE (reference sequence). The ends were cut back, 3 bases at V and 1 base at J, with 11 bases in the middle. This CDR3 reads CASSYPTGSYEQYF. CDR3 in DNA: TGTGCCAGCAGCTACCCTACAGGGTCCTACGAGCAGTACTTC.

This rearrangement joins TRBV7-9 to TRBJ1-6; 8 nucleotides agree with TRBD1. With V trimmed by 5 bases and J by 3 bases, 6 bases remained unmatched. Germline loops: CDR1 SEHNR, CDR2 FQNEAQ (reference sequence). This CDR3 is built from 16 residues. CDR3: CASSIDRGFYNSPLHF. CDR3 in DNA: TGTGCCAGCAGCATCGACAGGGGATTCTATAATTCACCCCTCCACTTT.

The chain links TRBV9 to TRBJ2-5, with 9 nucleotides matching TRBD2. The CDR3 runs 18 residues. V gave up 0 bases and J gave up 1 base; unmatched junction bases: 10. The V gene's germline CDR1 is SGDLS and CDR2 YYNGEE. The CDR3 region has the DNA TGTGCCAGCAGCGTAGGGGTAGCGGGGGCCCCATTCCAAGAGACCCAGTACTTC. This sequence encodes CASSVGVAGAPFQETQYF.

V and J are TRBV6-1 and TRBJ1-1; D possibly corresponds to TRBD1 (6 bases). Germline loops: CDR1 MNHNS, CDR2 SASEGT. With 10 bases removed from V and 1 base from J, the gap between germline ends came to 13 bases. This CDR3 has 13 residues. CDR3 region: CATSGGSNTEAFF. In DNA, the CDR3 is TGTGCCACCTCGGGGGGCTCGAACACTGAAGCTTTCTTT.

The CDR3 nucleotides are TGTGCCTGGAGGGACACCTACGAGCAGTACTTC. It yields the protein CAWRDTYEQYF. The chain recombines TRBV30 with TRBJ2-7; TRBD1 might be the D (5 bases). Germline CDR1 is GTSNPN and CDR2 is SVGIG (reference sequence). V lost 3 bases and J lost 2, with 5 bases in between. The CDR3 length is 11 residues. The variable domain in full, completed from reference TRBV30 and TRBJ2-7, reads SQTIHQWPATLVQPVGSPLSLECTVEGTSNPNLYWYRQAAGRGLQLLFYSVGIGQISSEVPQNLSASRPQDRQFILSSKKLLLSDSGFYLCAWRDTYEQYFGPGTRLTVT.

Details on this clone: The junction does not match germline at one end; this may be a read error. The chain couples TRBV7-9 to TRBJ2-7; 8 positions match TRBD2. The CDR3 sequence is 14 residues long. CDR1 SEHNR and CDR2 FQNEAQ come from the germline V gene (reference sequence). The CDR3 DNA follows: TGTTCCAGCAGCTTGGGACTAGTCCCGTACGAGCAGTACTTC. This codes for CSSSLGLVPYEQYF.

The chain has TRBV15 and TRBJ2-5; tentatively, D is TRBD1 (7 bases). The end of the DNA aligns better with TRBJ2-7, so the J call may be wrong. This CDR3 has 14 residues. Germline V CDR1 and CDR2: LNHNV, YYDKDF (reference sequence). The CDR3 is CATSILGRGDEQYF. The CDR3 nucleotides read TGTGCCACCAGCATACTCGGCAGGGGGGACGAGCAGTACTTC.

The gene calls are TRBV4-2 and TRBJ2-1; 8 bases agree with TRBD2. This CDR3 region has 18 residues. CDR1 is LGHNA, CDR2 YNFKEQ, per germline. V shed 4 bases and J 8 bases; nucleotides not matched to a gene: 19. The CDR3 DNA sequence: TGTGCCAGCAGCCTCCGGGGGGGCTCTTCCCATCCCGGCGATGAGCAGTTCTTC. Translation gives CASSLRGGSSHPGDEQFF.

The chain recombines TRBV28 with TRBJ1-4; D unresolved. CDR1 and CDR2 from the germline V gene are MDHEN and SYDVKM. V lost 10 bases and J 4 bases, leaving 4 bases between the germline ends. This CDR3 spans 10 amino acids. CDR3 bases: TGTGCCACCCTTAATGAAAAACTGTTTTTT. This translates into CATLNEKLFF.

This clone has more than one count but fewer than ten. The chain's CDR3 is CASSLLGSGRRGELFF. The CDR3 DNA is TGTGCCAGCAGCCTCCTGGGAAGCGGGAGACGCGGGGAGCTGTTTTTT. This chain links TRBV7-2 with TRBJ2-2; 8 bases map to TRBD2. With V trimmed by 5 bases and J by 7 bases, 12 bases remained unmatched. CDR1 SGHTA and CDR2 FQGNSA come from the germline V gene. The CDR3 extends over 16 amino acids.